A few counts support the clone carrying this T cell receptor beta chain. This record comes from a study of CD8 T cells in Susac syndrome. Random hexamers primed reverse transcription of roughly 0.5 to 1 ug RNA. Each CDR3 protein gets one entry after TCRdb re-called the immunoSEQ multiplex PCR reads with MiXCR. Here the sample spans 55,000 to 85,000 distinct CDR3 sequences, around 96% being singletons. V trimming: 3 bases; J trimming: 0 bases; junction bases outside the gene matches: 1. The CDR3 runs to 14 residues. CDR1 and CDR2 (germline): MNHEY, SMNVEV (reference sequence). The sequenced material came from CD4+ T cells from PBMCs. The source is a human donor with multiple sclerosis. The rearrangement uses TRBV27 and TRBJ2-7; 8 positions agree with TRBD1. DNA of the CDR3: TGTGCCAGCAGTTTCGGACAGGGCTCCTACGAGCAGTACTTC. It is translated as CASSFGQGSYEQYF.